This paragraph reports one T cell receptor (beta chain). The sample belongs to a study of cytomegalovirus exposure and HLA in healthy donors. PCR primers comprised 60 Vbeta and 13 Jbeta primers. Only in-frame clones appear in the TCRdb table, and some are missing; sequencing was by immunoSEQ multiplex PCR. Among some 120,000 clones listed, approximately 80% were seen once. V was clipped by 4 bases and J by 2 bases, with 8 bases between them. The CDR3 is made up of 13 amino acids. Germline V gene lookup returns CDR1 SGHDT and CDR2 YYEEEE. This TCR was recovered from a woman aged 18-29 years in good health and CMV-seropositive. V is TRBV5-6 and J is TRBJ2-3; D remains unclear. What was sequenced was PBMCs. CDR3 nucleotide sequence: TGTGCCAGCAGCCGAGTTGTCACAGATACGCAGTATTTT. Its translation is CASSRVVTDTQYF.